This TCR beta chain was profiled in a study of blood T cell repertoires in COVID-19. Study information: The United States, Italy and Spain provided the acute and convalescent COVID-19 samples. PBMCs, B-cell-depleted T cells, or T cells were the source of the cDNA or gDNA that made up the material.

V dropped 5 bases and J dropped 8; count of bases not matched to a gene: 23. In germline, CDR1 is SNHLY, CDR2 FYNNEI. This CDR3 is 20 amino acids long. The authors' processing: Amplifying reference gene primers gave estimates of nucleated cell counts. Libraries were prepared by immunoSEQ multiplex PCR; TCRdb keeps only in-frame clonotypes and omits some of them. V and J calls and clone size follow that table, whereas D and trimming were derived from the DNA. This table has about 100,000 clones, approximately 90% appearing once. The sample comprised peripheral blood. The sequence came from a man aged 45-60 years with active COVID-19. This chain connects TRBV2 to TRBJ1-4; TRBD1 aligns across 10 bases. In DNA, the CDR3 is TGTGCCAGCAGTCTCACACCTGACGGGGCCCCCGGGACAGGGGTGGAAAAACTGTTTTTT. The encoded protein is CASSLTPDGAPGTGVEKLFF.